This T cell receptor beta chain comes out of a study of blood T cell repertoires in COVID-19. Study at large: From the United States, Italy and Spain came samples of acute and convalescent COVID-19. T cells, B-cell-depleted T cells, or PBMCs supplied cDNA or gDNA.

Methods used by the authors: Counts of nucleated cells, estimated from reference gene primer amplification, were obtained. Some clones are missing from TCRdb's copy, which holds only in-frame ones; the method was immunoSEQ multiplex PCR. That table furnishes V, J and clone size, whereas the DNA furnished D and trimming. In the table there are over 80,000 clones, more than 70% of which are singletons. Worth noting for this clone: Within the sample, other DNA sequences also encode this same CDR3.

Germline-derived CDR1 and CDR2 are SQVTM and ANQGSEA. The CDR3 extends over 12 amino acids. After removal of 6 bases from V and 4 bases from J, the junction contained 1 base not matched to a gene. The sequencing input was peripheral blood. The receptor was derived from a woman at least 80 years old with acute or convalescent COVID-19. The rearrangement joins TRBV29-1 to TRBJ2-3, with 10 bases matching TRBD1. The CDR3 DNA reads TGCAGCGTGGGGACAGGGGCAGATACGCAGTATTTT. Amino acids: CSVGTGADTQYF.